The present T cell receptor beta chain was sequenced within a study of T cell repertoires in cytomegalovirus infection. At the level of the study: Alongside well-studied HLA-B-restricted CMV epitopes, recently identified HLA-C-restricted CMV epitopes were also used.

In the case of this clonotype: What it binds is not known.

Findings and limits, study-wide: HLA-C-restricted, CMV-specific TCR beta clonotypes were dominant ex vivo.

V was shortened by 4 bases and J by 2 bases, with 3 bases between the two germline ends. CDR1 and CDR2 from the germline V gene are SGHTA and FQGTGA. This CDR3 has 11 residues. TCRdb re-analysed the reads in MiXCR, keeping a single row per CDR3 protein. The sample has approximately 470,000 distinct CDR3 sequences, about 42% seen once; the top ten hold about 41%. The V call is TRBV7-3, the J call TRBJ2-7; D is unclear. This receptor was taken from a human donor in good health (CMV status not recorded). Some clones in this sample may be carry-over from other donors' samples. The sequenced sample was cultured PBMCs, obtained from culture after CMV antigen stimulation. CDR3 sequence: CASSWAYEQYF. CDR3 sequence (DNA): TGTGCCAGCAGCTGGGCCTACGAGCAGTACTTC.